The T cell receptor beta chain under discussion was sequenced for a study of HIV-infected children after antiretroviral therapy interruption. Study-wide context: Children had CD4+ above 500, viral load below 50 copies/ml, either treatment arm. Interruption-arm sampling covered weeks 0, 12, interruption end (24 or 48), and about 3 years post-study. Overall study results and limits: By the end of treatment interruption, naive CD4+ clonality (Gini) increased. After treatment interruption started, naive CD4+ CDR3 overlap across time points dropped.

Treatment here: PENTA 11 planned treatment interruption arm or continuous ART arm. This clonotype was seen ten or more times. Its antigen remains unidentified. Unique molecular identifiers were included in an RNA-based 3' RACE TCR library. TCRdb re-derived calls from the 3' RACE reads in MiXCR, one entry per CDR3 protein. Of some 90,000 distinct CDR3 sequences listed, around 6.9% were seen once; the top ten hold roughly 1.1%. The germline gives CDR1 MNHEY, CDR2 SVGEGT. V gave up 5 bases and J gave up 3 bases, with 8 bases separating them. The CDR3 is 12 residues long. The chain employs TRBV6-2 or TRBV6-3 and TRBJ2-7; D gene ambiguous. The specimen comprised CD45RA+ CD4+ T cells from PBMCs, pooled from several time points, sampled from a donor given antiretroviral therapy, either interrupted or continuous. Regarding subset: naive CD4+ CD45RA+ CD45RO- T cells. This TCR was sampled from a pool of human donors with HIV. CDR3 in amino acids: CASSTTVYEQYF. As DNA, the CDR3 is TGTGCCAGCAGTACGACTGTCTACGAGCAGTACTTC.